This TCR beta chain was sequenced in a study of shared clonotypes between healthy human individuals. Study conclusions and caveats: Sorted-subset samples were not fully sequenced, rarefaction indicated. Approximately 5% of naive CD4 clonotypes were shared across a handful of donors. Genetic and exposure-history diversity was limited by the few donors.

Remarks on this clone: Antigen: not known. The identical CDR3 is also encoded by other nucleotide sequences in the sample.

Terminally differentiated effector memory CD45RA+ cells were left out of the naive CD8 fraction, which was CD45RO-negative and positively selected for CCR7. V was cut by 0 bases and J by 1 base, with 8 bases left in between. Germline CDR1 SGDLS, CDR2 YYNGEE. This CDR3 region has 16 residues. Some clones are missing from TCRdb's copy, which holds only in-frame ones; the method was immunoSEQ multiplex PCR. The sample has about 2 million clones; just under 95% are singletons. The TCR originated in a man aged 18-30 years in good health. Sequences were obtained from naive CD8+ T cells sorted from blood. The chain employs TRBV9 and TRBJ2-6; D is unresolved. CDR3 DNA: TGTGCCAGCAGCGTAGTTGGTAGTTCTGGGGCCAACGTCCTGACTTTC. It encodes CASSVVGSSGANVLTF. Based on the CDR3 plus reference TRBV9 and TRBJ2-6, the full variable domain is DSGVTQTPKHLITATGQRVTLRCSPRSGDLSVYWYQQSLDQGLQFLIQYYNGEERAKGNILERFSAQQFPDLHSELNLSSLELGDSALYFCASSVVGSSGANVLTFGAGSRLTVL.